This is a list of T cell receptor beta chains from one sample in a study of T cell repertoires in cytomegalovirus infection. Each CDR3 protein is one row after TCRdb ran MiXCR on the reads. The sample includes about 300,000 distinct CDR3 sequences, around 9.1% of them seen just once. Sample: PBMCs. All receptors derive from a human donor in good health (CMV status not recorded). Some clones in this sample may be carry-over from other donors' samples. The CDR3 runs from the conserved cysteine through the conserved F or W.

V gene,CDR3 protein
TRBV25-1,CASSESRGGRTDTQYF
TRBV28,CASSPSGRGDSGANVLTF
TRBV20-1,CSATLTGPIGELFF
TRBV20-1,CSARGQDYNEQFF
TRBV5-6,CASSLGGYGSPLHF
TRBV12-3/TRBV12-4,CASSLHGTYEQYF
TRBV20-1,CSAWSSYNSPLHF
TRBV7-9,CASSLKGRVTEAFF
TRBV7-8,CASSSRFSGQGAWGANVLTF
TRBV6-2/TRBV6-3,CASSSGQGDHQPQHF
TRBV11-2,CASSLGLAETDTQYF
TRBV10-3,CATQRAQETQYF
TRBV6-5,CASSYFLRGLGNEQFF
TRBV28,CASSLFRENQPQHF
TRBV15,CATSGTGGGADTQYF
TRBV3-1,CASSPQDRGRYGYTF
TRBV12-3/TRBV12-4,CASPGPIADTQYF
TRBV7-2,CASSSYPRDQPQHF
TRBV12-3/TRBV12-4,CASSFTRGWGETQYF
TRBV6-2/TRBV6-3,CASSYSKTSGGGLFYNEQFF
TRBV7-2,CASSPRRGAWETQYF
TRBV4-1,CASSPPQRLAKNIQYF
TRBV7-9,CASSLGPEGTEAFF
TRBV28,CASSLSAGGGGQETQYF
TRBV20-1,CSARRGGSDTQYF
TRBV20-1,CSASLFGTGDGYTF
TRBV25-1,CASTPSRDPRINTQYF
TRBV6-1,CASSGYQQGKETQYF
TRBV7-9,CASSLKGEAFF
TRBV27,CASRKLPGLAGGYNEQFF
TRBV7-3,CASRPSPGDTQYF
TRBV12-3/TRBV12-4,CASSSGTSGGKNYNEQFF
TRBV10-3,CAISAGAGDTIYF
TRBV7-2,CASSIGGANVLTF
TRBV6-6,CASRPDRGAEAFF
TRBV19,CASSTSRTTGSYNEQFF
TRBV7-9,CASSSSTVGSQYF
TRBV29-1,CSAPGQGGLGTEAFF
TRBV5-6,CASSSEIQETQYF
TRBV9,CASSAGPSPNNEQFF
TRBV4-2,CASSQGDSNIQYF
TRBV6-6,CASTPYGFRTRDNEQFF
TRBV7-2,CASSTVGGLSNQPQHF
TRBV7-2,CASSFTPSYEQYF
TRBV3-1,CASSQQTPVQETQYF
TRBV7-2,CASSRQGAAEAFF
TRBV20-1,CSAGDRMANQPQHF
TRBV28,CASSSLNPGNGYTF
TRBV4-2,CASSQEQEANYEQYF
TRBV7-9,CATRSMDIDTDTQYF